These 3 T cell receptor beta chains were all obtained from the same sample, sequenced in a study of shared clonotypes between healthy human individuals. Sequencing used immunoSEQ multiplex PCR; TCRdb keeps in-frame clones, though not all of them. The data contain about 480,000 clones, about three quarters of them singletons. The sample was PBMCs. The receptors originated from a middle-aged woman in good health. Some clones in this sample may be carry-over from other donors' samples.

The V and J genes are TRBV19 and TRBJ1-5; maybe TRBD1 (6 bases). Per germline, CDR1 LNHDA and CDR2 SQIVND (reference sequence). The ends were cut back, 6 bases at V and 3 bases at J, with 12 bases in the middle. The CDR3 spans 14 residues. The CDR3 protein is CASRGARDNQPQHF. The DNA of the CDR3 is TGTGCCAGTAGGGGGGCGAGGGACAATCAGCCCCAGCATTTT.

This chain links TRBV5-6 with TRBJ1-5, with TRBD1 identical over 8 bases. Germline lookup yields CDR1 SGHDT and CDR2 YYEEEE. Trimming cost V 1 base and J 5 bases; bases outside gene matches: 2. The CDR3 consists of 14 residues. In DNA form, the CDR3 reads TGTGCCAGCAGCTTGTCAGGGGGCGATCAGCCCCAGCATTTT. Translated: CASSLSGGDQPQHF.

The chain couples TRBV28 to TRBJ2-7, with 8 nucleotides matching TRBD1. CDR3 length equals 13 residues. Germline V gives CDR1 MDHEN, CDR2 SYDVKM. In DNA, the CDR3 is TGTGCTAGCCGAGGACAGGGTTCGAAGGAGCAGTACTTC. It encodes CASRGQGSKEQYF.